A single sample gave rise to the 7 T cell receptor beta chains below, sequenced in a study of beta chain features in type 1 diabetes. The entirety of the isolated RNA underwent reverse transcription, so expressed TCRB transcripts were sequenced. Clones were sequenced by immunoSEQ multiplex PCR, and TCRdb holds only the in-frame ones, with some missing. This sample has some 100,000 clones, with 40% found just once. Sequences were obtained from stem cell memory CD4+ T cells from blood. Receptors were obtained from a woman under 30 in good health.

The chain couples TRBV19 to TRBJ2-1; weak D call: TRBD2 (6 bases). The CDR3 is 15 residues long. CDR1 and CDR2 (germline): LNHDA, SQIVND (reference sequence). Trimming shortened V by 2 bases and J by 2 bases, and 10 bases separated the two germline ends. The CDR3 DNA sequence: TGTGCCAGTAGTATAAGCGGGCATACCTACAATGAGCAGTTCTTC. Translating it yields CASSISGHTYNEQFF. The full variable domain, in which reference TRBV19 and TRBJ2-1 provide the parts outside the CDR3, is DGGITQSPKYLFRKEGQNVTLSCEQNLNHDAMYWYRQDPGQGLRLIYYSQIVNDFQKGDIAEGYSVSREKKESFPLTVTSAQKNPTAFYLCASSISGHTYNEQFFGPGTRLTVL.

The chain joins TRBV29-1 to TRBJ1-5; possibly TRBD1 for D (5 bases). CDR3 length equals 15 residues. The germline gives CDR1 SQVTM, CDR2 ANQGSEA. The germline V and J ends were trimmed by 8 bases and 3 bases, with 20 bases remaining between them. The CDR3 coding sequence is TGCAGCCCCGTAAACGGAGGGGACCCCAATCAGCCCCAGCATTTT. Encoded protein: CSPVNGGDPNQPQHF.

This clone turned up a few times. The V and J genes are TRBV7-9 and TRBJ2-1, with 8 bases lining up with TRBD2. Germline CDR1 SEHNR, CDR2 FQNEAQ (reference sequence). V dropped 0 bases and J dropped 10; count of bases not matched to a gene: 2. The CDR3 runs 13 residues. CDR3 in amino acids: CASSLASGTEQFF. The CDR3 DNA reads TGTGCCAGCAGCTTAGCTAGCGGGACCGAGCAGTTCTTC.

The rearrangement uses TRBV7-9 and TRBJ2-7; D call uncertain. V was shortened by 1 base and J by 3 bases, with 13 bases between the two germline ends. The CDR3 is 15 residues long. The germline V gene encodes CDR1 SEHNR and CDR2 FQNEAQ (reference sequence). In DNA form, the CDR3 reads TGTGCCAGCAGCTTAGAGGCGCAGAACTACTACGAGCAGTACTTC. This encodes CASSLEAQNYYEQYF.

This clone was detected a few times. The chain carries TRBV18 and TRBJ2-7, with 7 bases aligning to TRBD1. The CDR3 extends over 15 amino acids. CDR1 and CDR2 (germline): KGHSH, LQKENI. With 0 bases clipped from V and 2 bases from J, the junction kept 4 bases outside the gene matches. The CDR3 DNA is TGTGCCAGCTCACCACCGGGACAGCGAGCCTACGAGCAGTACTTC. It encodes CASSPPGQRAYEQYF.

The table lists this clone with a count of one. The CDR3 bases are TGTGCCGTGAGGACGGGAGGGAAAGAGACCCAGTACTTC. It specifies CAVRTGGKETQYF. This chain connects TRBV6-6 to TRBJ2-5; 8 bases agree with TRBD2. The length of the CDR3 is 13 residues. The germline CDR1 and CDR2 sequences are MNHNY and SVGAGI (reference sequence). The V gene end was trimmed by 11 bases and the J gene end by 3 bases; junction bases not matched to a gene: 8.

This clone was counted a few times. The V and J genes are TRBV18 and TRBJ2-7, with TRBD1 matching 9 bases. Germline CDR1 is KGHSH and CDR2 is LQKENI. Losses at the gene ends were 4 bases for V and 2 bases for J; bases not matched to a gene: 6. The CDR3 runs to 15 residues. The CDR3 protein is CASSRDRAGTYEQYF. CDR3 nucleotide sequence: TGTGCCAGCTCACGGGACAGGGCGGGTACCTACGAGCAGTACTTC.